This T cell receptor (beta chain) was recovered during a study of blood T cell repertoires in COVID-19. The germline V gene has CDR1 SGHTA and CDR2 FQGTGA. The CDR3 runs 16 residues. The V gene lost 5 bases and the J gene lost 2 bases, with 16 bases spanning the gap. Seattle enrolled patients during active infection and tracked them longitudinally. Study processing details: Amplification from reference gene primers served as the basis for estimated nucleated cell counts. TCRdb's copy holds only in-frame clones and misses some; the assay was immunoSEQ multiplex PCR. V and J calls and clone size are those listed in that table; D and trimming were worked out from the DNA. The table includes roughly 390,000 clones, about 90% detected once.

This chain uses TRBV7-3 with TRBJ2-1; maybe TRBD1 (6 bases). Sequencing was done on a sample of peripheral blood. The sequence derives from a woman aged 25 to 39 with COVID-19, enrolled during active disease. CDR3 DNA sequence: TGTGCCAGCAGCCGGGAAGGGTGGGACACCTACAATGAGCAGTTCTTC. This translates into CASSREGWDTYNEQFF. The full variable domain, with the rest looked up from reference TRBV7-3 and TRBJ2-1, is GAGVSQTPSNKVTEKGKYVELRCDPISGHTALYWYRQSLGQGPEFLIYFQGTGAADDSGLPNDRFFAVRPEGSVSTLKIQRTERGDSAVYLCASSREGWDTYNEQFFGPGTRLTVL.